Listed here is a single TCR beta chain. As yet, its antigen is unknown. The CDR3 loop spans 14 amino acids. V was cut by 4 bases and J by 2 bases, with 13 bases left in between. CDR1 SGDLS and CDR2 YYNGEE come from the germline V gene. The data stem from a study of cytomegalovirus exposure and HLA in healthy donors. Study background: An early data release held tens of millions of unique TCRs from HLA-typed donors. The study, taken as a whole, reports: Analyzed later, association rates of TCRs varied across HLA loci, with DRB1 most and HLA-C fewest. Being indistinguishable, some V segments were excluded, TRBV6-2 and TRBV6-3 among them.

In the PCR, 60 Vbeta and 13 Jbeta primers were used. Clones were read by immunoSEQ multiplex PCR, and TCRdb kept only the in-frame ones, dropping some. Found here are 190,000 or so clones, 80% of them singletons; the top ten hold 0.6% to 0.7%. The TCR sequence derives from a boy younger than 18 in good health and CMV-seronegative. The genes are TRBV9 and TRBJ2-7; D is perhaps TRBD1 (5 bases). Sample: PBMCs. The CDR3 here is CASSPLDSPYEQYF. The CDR3 bases are TGTGCCAGCAGCCCTTTAGACAGTCCCTACGAGCAGTACTTC.